The sequence of this T cell receptor beta chain was determined in a study of T cell responses to AZD1222 COVID-19 vaccine. Study context: Pooling of second doses given at about 4 or about 12 weeks was done.

CDR1 SGHRS and CDR2 YFSETQ come from the germline V gene. CDR3 size: 14 residues. Losses at the gene ends were 2 bases for V and 1 base for J; bases not matched to a gene: 2. The assay was immunoSEQ multiplex PCR, and TCRdb's table has in-frame clones only and misses some. The repertoire holds roughly 100,000 clones, with over 70% as singletons. The study, taken as a whole, reports: Every sample of the repertoires postdated the peak T cell response. Two AZD1222 doses significantly raised spike-specific TCR breadth and depth over controls. Mostly white British, mostly female donors; authors suggested clonal diversity may be underestimated.

To note about this clone: Its antigen is unknown.

The TCR comes from an adult in good health. The sequences come from peripheral blood, collected on day 0 of AZD1222 vaccination. The gene calls are TRBV5-1 and TRBJ1-1, with 7 nucleotides matching TRBD1. CDR3 amino acids: CASSFGTENTEAFF. CDR3 bases: TGCGCCAGCAGCTTCGGGACAGAGAACACTGAAGCTTTCTTT. Complete variable domain (other parts from reference TRBV5-1 and TRBJ1-1): KAGVTQTPRYLIKTRGQQVTLSCSPISGHRSVSWYQQTPGQGLQFLFEYFSETQRNKGNFPGRFSGRQFSNSRSEMNVSTLELGDSALYLCASSFGTENTEAFFGQGTRLTVV.